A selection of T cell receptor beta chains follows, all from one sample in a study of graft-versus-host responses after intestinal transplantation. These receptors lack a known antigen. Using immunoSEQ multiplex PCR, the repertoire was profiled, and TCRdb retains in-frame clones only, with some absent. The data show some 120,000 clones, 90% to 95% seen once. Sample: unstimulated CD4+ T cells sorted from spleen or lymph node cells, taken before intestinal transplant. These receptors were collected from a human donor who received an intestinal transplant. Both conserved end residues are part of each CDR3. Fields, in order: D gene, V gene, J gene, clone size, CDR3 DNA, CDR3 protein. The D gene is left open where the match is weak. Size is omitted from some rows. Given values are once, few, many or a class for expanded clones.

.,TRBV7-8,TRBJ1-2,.,TGTGCCAGCAGCTTAGGGAACAGGAATGGCTACACCTTC,CASSLGNRNGYTF
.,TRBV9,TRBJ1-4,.,TGTGCCAGCAGCGTCTCCCCGGGTCGTAATGAAAAACTGTTTTTT,CASSVSPGRNEKLFF
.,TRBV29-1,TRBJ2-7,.,TGCAGCGTTGAGGGGGGCGGTGAGGAGCAGTACTTC,CSVEGGGEEQYF
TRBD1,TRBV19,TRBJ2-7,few,TGTGCCAGTAGTCCAAGGACAGGATCCTACGAGCAGTACTTC,CASSPRTGSYEQYF
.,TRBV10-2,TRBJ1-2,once,TGCGCCAGCACCCTATCCGGCAGGGAGAGGAGCTACACCTTC,CASTLSGRERSYTF
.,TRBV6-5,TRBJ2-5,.,TGTGCCACCCGTGCAACAGGGCTAGAGACCCAGTACTTC,CATRATGLETQYF
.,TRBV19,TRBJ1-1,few,TGTGCCAGTAGTATCAGATCGAAAGCTTTCTTT,CASSIRSKAFF
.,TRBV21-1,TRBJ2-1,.,TGTGCCAGCAGCCTCAGGGTAGCAAACAATGAGCAGTTCTTC,CASSLRVANNEQFF
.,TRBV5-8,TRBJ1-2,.,TGTGCCAGCAGCTTGGGGACGGGTGGGCCTGGCTACACCTTC,CASSLGTGGPGYTF
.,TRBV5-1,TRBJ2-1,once,TGCGCCAGCAGCTTGCAAAAAGGGGAACATGAGCAGTTCTTC,CASSLQKGEHEQFF
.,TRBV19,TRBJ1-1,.,TGTGCCAGTAGCTTACCGGGGCCGGTGAACACTGAAGCTTTCTTT,CASSLPGPVNTEAFF
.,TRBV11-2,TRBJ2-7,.,TGTGCCAGCAGCTTAGATCGGTCTTACGAGCAGTACTTC,CASSLDRSYEQYF
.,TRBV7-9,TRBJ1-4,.,TGTGCCAGCAGCTCAGGGGCTAATGAAAAACTGTTTTTT,CASSSGANEKLFF
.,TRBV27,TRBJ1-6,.,TGTGCCAGCAGTTTTGCGGGCCGCAATTCACCCCTCCACTTT,CASSFAGRNSPLHF
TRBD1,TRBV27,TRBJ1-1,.,TGTGCCAGCAGTTCCGGACAGGGCGGAACTGAAGCTTTCTTT,CASSSGQGGTEAFF
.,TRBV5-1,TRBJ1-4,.,TGCGCCAGCAGACCCTCTCCCCCGGCTGAAAAACTGTTTTTT,CASRPSPPAEKLFF
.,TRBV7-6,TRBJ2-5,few,TGTGCCAGCAGCTTAATTAGGGGGGTGGAGACCCAGTACTTC,CASSLIRGVETQYF
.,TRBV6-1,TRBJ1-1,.,TGTGCCAGCAGTGTACTACAGGGGAACACTGAAGCTTTCTTT,CASSVLQGNTEAFF
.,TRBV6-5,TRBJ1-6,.,TGTGCCAGCAGTTACTCGGGCAGGGGAGGGAATTCACCCCTCCACTTT,CASSYSGRGGNSPLHF
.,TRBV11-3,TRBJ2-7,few,TGTGCCAGCAGCTTAGAAACCTACGAGCAGTACTTC,CASSLETYEQYF
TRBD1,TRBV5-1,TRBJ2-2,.,TGCGCCAGCAGCATTCCAGGGGGAACCGGGGAGCTGTTTTTT,CASSIPGGTGELFF
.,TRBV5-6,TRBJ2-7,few,TGTGCCAGCAGCTCTGAGATCTACGAGCAGTACTTC,CASSSEIYEQYF
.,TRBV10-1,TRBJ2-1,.,TGCGCCAGCAGTGAGTCGGGAGCTAGTTCCTACAATGAGCAGTTCTTC,CASSESGASSYNEQFF
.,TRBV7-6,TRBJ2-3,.,TGTGCCAGCAGCTTTGGGGCTAGCACAGATACGCAGTATTTT,CASSFGASTDTQYF
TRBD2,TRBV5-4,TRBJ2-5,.,TGTGCCAGCAGCCGGGAGCTTGCGGGGGGTGGAGAGACCCAGTACTTC,CASSRELAGGGETQYF
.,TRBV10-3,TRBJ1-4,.,TGTGCCATCAGAAGGGAGTTTAATGAAAAACTGTTTTTT,CAIRREFNEKLFF
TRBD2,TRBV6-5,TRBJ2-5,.,TGTGCCAGCAGGTCGAGCGGGGGGGGTGAGACCCAGTACTTC,CASRSSGGGETQYF
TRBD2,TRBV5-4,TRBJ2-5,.,TGTGCCAGCAGCTCGAGACTAGCGACGGAGACCCAGTACTTC,CASSSRLATETQYF
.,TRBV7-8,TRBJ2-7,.,TGTGCCAGCAGCTCAGGGACCGGACAGACTTCCGAGCAGTACTTC,CASSSGTGQTSEQYF
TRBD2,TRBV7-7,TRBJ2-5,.,TGTGCCAGCAGCTTAATAGCTTCGGCGGGGGGGGAGACCCAGTACTTC,CASSLIASAGGETQYF
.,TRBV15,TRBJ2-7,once,TGTGCCACCAGCAGAGAGGGCCACGAGCAGTACTTC,CATSREGHEQYF
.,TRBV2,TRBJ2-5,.,TGTGCCAGCAGTGAAGGTACTAACCAAGAGACCCAGTACTTC,CASSEGTNQETQYF
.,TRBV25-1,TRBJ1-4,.,TGTGCCAGCAGTGAATATAAAGGCAATGAAAAACTGTTTTTT,CASSEYKGNEKLFF
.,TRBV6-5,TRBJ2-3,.,TGTGCCAGCAGCCGACAACCATGGGACACAGATACGCAGTATTTT,CASSRQPWDTDTQYF
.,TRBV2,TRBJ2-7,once,TGTGCCAGCAGGACCCAACTCCTCTCCTACGAGCAGTACTTC,CASRTQLLSYEQYF
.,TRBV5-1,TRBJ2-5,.,TGCGCCAGCAGCTTGTCTATGATCCAAGAGACCCAGTACTTC,CASSLSMIQETQYF
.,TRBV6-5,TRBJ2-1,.,TGTGCCAGCAGTTCCCAGGGATACAATGAGCAGTTCTTC,CASSSQGYNEQFF
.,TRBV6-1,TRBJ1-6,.,TGTGCCAGCAGTGAGACTGCGGGGTCACCCCTCCACTTT,CASSETAGSPLHF
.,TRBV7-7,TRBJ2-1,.,TGTGCCAGCAGCCCCGCCGCTAACAATGAGCAGTTCTTC,CASSPAANNEQFF
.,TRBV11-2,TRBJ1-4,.,TGTGCCAGCAGTCTCGGACGGGCAACTAATGAAAAACTGTTTTTT,CASSLGRATNEKLFF